Listed below are T cell receptor beta chains from one sample, sequenced in a study of response to subunit inactivated influenza vaccine. From the RT-PCR reads, TCRdb called clonotypes with MiXCR, one entry per CDR3 protein. The table has around 540,000 distinct CDR3 sequences, about 11% seen once. Sequenced here: PBMCs from blood, sampled on the day of vaccination. These receptor sequences come from a man aged 50 or older who received an inactivated influenza vaccine. Both conserved end residues are part of each CDR3. Each record gives: D gene, V gene, clone size, J gene, CDR3 protein, CDR3 DNA. D genes are given only for firm matches. Not every row has a clone size; where given, it reads once, few, many or a size class.

TRBD1	TRBV6-2/TRBV6-3	many	TRBJ2-3	CASSFPRDRGDTDTQYF	TGTGCCAGCAGTTTCCCCAGAGACAGGGGGGACACAGATACGCAGTATTTT
NA	TRBV12-3/TRBV12-4	many	TRBJ2-2	CASSPTPSGPGELFF	TGTGCCAGCAGCCCCACCCCCTCAGGCCCCGGGGAGCTGTTTTTT
NA	TRBV25-1	NA	TRBJ2-1	CASSPGGGSVRNEQFF	TGTGCCAGCAGTCCAGGGGGGGGAAGCGTCCGCAATGAGCAGTTCTTC
TRBD1	TRBV27	many	TRBJ1-6	CASSLTGYVAVDSPLHF	TGTGCCAGCAGTTTGACAGGGTACGTGGCTGTGGATTCACCCCTCCACTTT
NA	TRBV5-1	many	TRBJ2-5	CASSLGPSNQETQYF	TGCGCCAGCAGCTTGGGCCCCAGCAACCAAGAGACCCAGTACTTC
NA	TRBV29-1	NA	TRBJ2-5	CSVEEQGQTQYF	TGCAGCGTTGAAGAGCAGGGGCAGACCCAGTACTTC
TRBD1	TRBV11-2	NA	TRBJ2-4	CASSVTGGLAKNIQYF	TGTGCCAGCAGCGTTACAGGGGGGCTAGCCAAAAACATTCAGTACTTC
NA	TRBV14	many	TRBJ2-7	CASSPGDNRAYEQYF	TGTGCCAGCAGCCCCGGGGACAACCGCGCCTACGAGCAGTACTTC
TRBD1	TRBV11-1	few	TRBJ1-2	CASSSRPGTGPGGYGYTF	TGTGCCAGCAGCTCTCGTCCCGGGACAGGACCCGGTGGCTATGGCTACACCTTC
TRBD1	TRBV20-1	NA	TRBJ1-6	CSAYTRGQGQPLHF	TGCAGTGCCTATACCCGAGGACAGGGCCAACCCCTCCACTTT
NA	TRBV3-1	few	TRBJ1-1	CASSQVGREAFF	TGTGCCAGCAGCCAAGTTGGGCGTGAAGCTTTCTTT
NA	TRBV4-2	many	TRBJ2-7	CASSQGQFYEQYF	TGTGCCAGCAGCCAAGGACAGTTCTACGAGCAGTACTTC
TRBD2	TRBV14	NA	TRBJ2-1	CASSRSGREQFF	TGTGCCAGCAGCCGTAGCGGGCGAGAGCAGTTCTTC
TRBD1	TRBV4-3	many	TRBJ1-6	CASSQGTGLNNSPLHF	TGCGCCAGCAGCCAAGGGACAGGGTTGAATAATTCACCCCTCCACTTT
NA	TRBV20-1	many	TRBJ2-5	CSARHMETQYF	TGCAGTGCTAGACACATGGAGACCCAGTACTTC
TRBD1	TRBV10-3	NA	TRBJ2-7	CAIGDRVHEQYF	TGTGCCATTGGGGACAGGGTCCACGAGCAGTACTTC